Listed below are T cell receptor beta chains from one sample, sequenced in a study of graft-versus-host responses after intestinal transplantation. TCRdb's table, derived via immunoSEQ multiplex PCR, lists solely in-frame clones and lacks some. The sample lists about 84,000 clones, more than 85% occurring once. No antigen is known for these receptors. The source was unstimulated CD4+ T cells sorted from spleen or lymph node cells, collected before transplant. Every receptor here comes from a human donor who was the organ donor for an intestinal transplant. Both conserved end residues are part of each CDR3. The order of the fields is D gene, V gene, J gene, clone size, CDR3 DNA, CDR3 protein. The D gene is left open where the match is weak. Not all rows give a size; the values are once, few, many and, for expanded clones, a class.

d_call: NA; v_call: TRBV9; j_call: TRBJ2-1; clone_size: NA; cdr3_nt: TGTGCCAGCAGTCCCGACGGCGGCTCCTACAATGAGCAGTTCTTC; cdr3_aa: CASSPDGGSYNEQFF
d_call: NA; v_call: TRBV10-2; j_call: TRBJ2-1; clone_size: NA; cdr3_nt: TGCGCCAGCAGTGAAGCAGGGGTGGGCAGGGATGAGCAGTTCTTC; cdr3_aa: CASSEAGVGRDEQFF
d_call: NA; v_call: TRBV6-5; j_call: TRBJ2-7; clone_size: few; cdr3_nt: TGTGCCAGCAGCCGGGGGGCTACCGAGCAGTACTTC; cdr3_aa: CASSRGATEQYF
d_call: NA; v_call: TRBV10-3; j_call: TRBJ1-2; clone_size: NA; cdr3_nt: TGTGCCATCAGTGATAATCGGGAAAACTATGGCTACACCTTC; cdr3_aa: CAISDNRENYGYTF
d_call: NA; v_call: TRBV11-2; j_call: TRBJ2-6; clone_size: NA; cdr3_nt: TGTGCCAGCAGCCCCGGGATATGGGAAGGAGGATCCGGGGCCAACGTCCTGACTTTC; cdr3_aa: CASSPGIWEGGSGANVLTF
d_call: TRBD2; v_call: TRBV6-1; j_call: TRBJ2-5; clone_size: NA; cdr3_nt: TGTGCCAGCAGTGAGCCTCAGGGACTAGCGGGAGTGGAGACCCAGTACTTC; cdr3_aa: CASSEPQGLAGVETQYF
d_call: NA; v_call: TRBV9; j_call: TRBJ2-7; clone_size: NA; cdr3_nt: TGTGCCAGCAGCGTAGAAACAGGGAACTACGAGCAGTACTTC; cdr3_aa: CASSVETGNYEQYF
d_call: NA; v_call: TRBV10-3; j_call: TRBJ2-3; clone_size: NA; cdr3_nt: TGTGCCATCAAGAAGGAGCTTTACACAGATACGCAGTATTTT; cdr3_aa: CAIKKELYTDTQYF
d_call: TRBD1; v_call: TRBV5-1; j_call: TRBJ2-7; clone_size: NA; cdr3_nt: TGCGCCAGCAGCATAGGACAGGGGGCGGTGGGCGAGCAGTACTTC; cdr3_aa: CASSIGQGAVGEQYF
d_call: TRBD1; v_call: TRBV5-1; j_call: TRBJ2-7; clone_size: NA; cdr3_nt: TGCGCCAGCAGCTCCGGACAGGGGGCGTTATACGAGCAGTACTTC; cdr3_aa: CASSSGQGALYEQYF